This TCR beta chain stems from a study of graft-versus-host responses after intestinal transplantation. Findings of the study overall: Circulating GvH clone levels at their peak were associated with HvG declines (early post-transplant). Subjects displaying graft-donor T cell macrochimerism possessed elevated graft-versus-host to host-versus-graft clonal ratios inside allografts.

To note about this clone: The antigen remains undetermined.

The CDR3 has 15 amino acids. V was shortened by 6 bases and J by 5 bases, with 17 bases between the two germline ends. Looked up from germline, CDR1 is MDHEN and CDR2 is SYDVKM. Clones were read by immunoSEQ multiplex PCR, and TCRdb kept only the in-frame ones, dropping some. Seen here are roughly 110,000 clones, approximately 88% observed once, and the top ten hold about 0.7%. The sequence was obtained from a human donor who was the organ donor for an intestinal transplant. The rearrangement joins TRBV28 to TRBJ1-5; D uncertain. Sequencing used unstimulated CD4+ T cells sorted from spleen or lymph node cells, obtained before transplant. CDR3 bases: TGTGCCAGCAGCTTGCTCCGCCGGTGGGATCAGCCCCAGCATTTT. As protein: CASSLLRRWDQPQHF.